This T cell receptor (beta chain) was documented in a study of shared clonotypes between healthy human individuals (dated by TCRdb to the early 2020s). Turning to the overall study: A couple of women and three men aged 18 to 49 years were included in the cohort. The study deeply sequenced blood TCR repertoires of five healthy adults to estimate repertoire size and the extent of clonotype sharing between individuals. For each donor, CD4 naive and CD4 memory were each run on three plates, CD8 naive on two plates, and CD8 memory on one plate. To increase sequencing depth and limit assay-specific biases, different laboratories used diverse techniques to prepare libraries and sequence TCR repertoires. Each donor's leukapheresis produced roughly between roughly 0.85 and 9 billion PBMCs. Summary of the overall study and its limitations: Estimated clonotype richness was generally larger for naive than for memory subsets. About 5% of naive CD4, more than 3% of naive CD8, approximately 2.2% of memory CD4, and 0.4% of memory CD8 clonotypes were shared across several donors. Clonotypes shared by all four sorted-subset donors showed higher generation probabilities than non-shared clonotypes. The small number of donors limited the genetic and exposure-history diversity represented. Sampling was restricted to blood, and TCR repertoires in tissue are likely to differ from TCR repertoires in blood. Rarefaction of sorted-subset datasets indicated incomplete sequencing despite the large sequencing depth. Pairwise subsampling indicated that sequencing depth was expected to affect the degree of clonotype sharing among donors.

The donors were healthy, HIV-negative adults who had no recently reported acute infections or vaccinations. All donors were Caucasian adults living in Nashville, Tennessee, USA. CD4+ T cells were enriched by magnetic negative selection, after which naive cells were positively selected on CD45RA and the negative fraction was taken as the memory subset. Blood was obtained by leukapheresis, after which PBMCs were separated by Ficoll-Histopaque density gradient centrifugation and cryopreserved in liquid nitrogen vapor phase. Analytical flow cytometry was used to check the purity and quantity of each magnetically sorted T cell population. Genomic DNA was isolated from each sorted fraction and quantified by UV absorbance on a Nanodrop 2000c. Using the deep immunoSEQ assay, multiplex PCR amplified TCR CDR3 regions from genomic DNA. Extracted genomic DNA from each cell subset was distributed evenly across all wells of several immunoSEQ 96-well plates, and each plate was treated as a replicate. For sorted subsets, roughly 200 ng of genomic DNA, equivalent to 25,000 to 35,000 T cell genomes, went into each replicate PCR. The purified libraries were quantified using a Qubit 3.0 fluorometer, sized with a Bioanalyzer 2100, and then quantified again using the KAPA Library Quantification kit. Every immunoSEQ 96-well plate was sequenced on a separate single-read 150-cycle Illumina NextSeq 550 flow cell. Per the authors' processing: Because the immunoSEQ output included only junctional sequences and no quality scores, the filtering could not be the same as the filtering used for full-length reads. Sequences were annotated with PyIR, a Python wrapper for IgBLAST v1.9, using IMGT germline references to assign V/J genes and CDR3. Reads were removed for weak V/J assignments (E-value above 1e-6), missing CDR3, stop codons, out-of-frame junctions, or ambiguous translated residues. V3J clonotypes were defined by identical inferred V gene, J gene, and CDR3 amino acid sequence. The percentage overlap between two repertoires was calculated by dividing the number of shared unique clonotypes by the size of the smaller repertoire. RTK rarefaction, the Chao1 estimator, and Recon v2.1 estimates of unobserved clonotypes were used to assess repertoire richness. For all TCRbeta clonotypes obtained by the gDNA method from a handful of donors, generation probabilities were computed with OLGA. TCRdb stores this immuneACCESS table with in-frame sequences only. Part of the clones is absent; in the studies checked, under half of the shortfall reflects unresolved V genes, and no reason is known for the rest. The V and J calls and clone size are taken from that table; D and trimming were inferred from the DNA. This sample holds around 600,000 clones; about 96% were observed only once. Together, the top ten hold around 0.058% of the sample.

About this clone: Its antigen remains unidentified. No much larger clone exists at a distance of one base, and base qualities are not known.

Material: naive CD4+ T cells sorted from blood. The meaning of the sample's cell subset or site label: CD45RA+ positively selected. This TCR came from a woman in her twenties or thirties in good health.

The CDR3 region has the sequence CASSTVLAGSGEQYF. The DNA is TGCGCCAGCAGCACCGTACTAGCGGGCTCGGGCGAGCAGTACTTC. The sequence joins TRBV5-1 to TRBJ2-7, and 9 junction bases match TRBD2. According to the germline V gene, CDR1 reads SGHRS and CDR2 reads YFSETQ. From cysteine to phenylalanine, the CDR3 is 15 amino acids long. The DNA shown is the 45-base CDR3, in frame from base 1. The V end gives up 4 bases and the J end 6 bases, leaving 11 bases in the junction not matched to a gene.